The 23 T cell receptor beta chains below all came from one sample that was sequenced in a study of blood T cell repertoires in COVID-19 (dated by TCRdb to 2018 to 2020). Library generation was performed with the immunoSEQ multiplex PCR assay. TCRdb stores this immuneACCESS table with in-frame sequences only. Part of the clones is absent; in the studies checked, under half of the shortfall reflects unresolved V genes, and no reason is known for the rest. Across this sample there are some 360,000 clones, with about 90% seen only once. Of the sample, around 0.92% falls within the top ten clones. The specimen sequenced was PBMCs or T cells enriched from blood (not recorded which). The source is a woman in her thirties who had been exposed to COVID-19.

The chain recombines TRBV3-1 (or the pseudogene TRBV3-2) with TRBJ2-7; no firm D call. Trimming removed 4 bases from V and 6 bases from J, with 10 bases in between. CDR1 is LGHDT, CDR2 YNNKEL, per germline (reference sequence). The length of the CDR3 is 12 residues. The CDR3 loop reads CASSPAFGEQYF. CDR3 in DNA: TGTGCCAGCAGCCCCGCCTTCGGCGAGCAGTACTTC.

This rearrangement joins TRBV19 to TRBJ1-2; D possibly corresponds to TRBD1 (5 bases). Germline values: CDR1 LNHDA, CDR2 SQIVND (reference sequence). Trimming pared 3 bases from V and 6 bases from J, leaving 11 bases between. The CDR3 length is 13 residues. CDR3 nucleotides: TGTGCCAGTAGTATCCGGGGGGAGGATGGCTACACCTTC. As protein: CASSIRGEDGYTF.

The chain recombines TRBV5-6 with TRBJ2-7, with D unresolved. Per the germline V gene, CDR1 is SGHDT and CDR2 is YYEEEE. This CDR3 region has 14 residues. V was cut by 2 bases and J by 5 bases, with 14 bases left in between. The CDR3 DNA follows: TGTGCCAGCAGCTTTCAGCTCACCACTAACGAGCAGTACTTC. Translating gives CASSFQLTTNEQYF. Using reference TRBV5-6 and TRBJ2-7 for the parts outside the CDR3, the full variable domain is DAGVTQSPTHLIKTRGQQVTLRCSPKSGHDTVSWYQQALGQGPQFIFQYYEEEERQRGNFPDRFSGHQFPNYSSELNVNALLLGDSALYLCASSFQLTTNEQYFGPGTRLTVT.

The DNA for the CDR3 is TGTGCCAGCAGCCAAGTGGCTCACTATGGCTACACCTTC. Translating it yields CASSQVAHYGYTF. The chain combines TRBV3-1 (or the pseudogene TRBV3-2) with TRBJ1-2, with unresolved D. Trimming stripped 1 base from V and 3 bases from J, with 6 bases between. CDR1 LGHDT and CDR2 YNNKEL come from the germline V gene (reference sequence). This CDR3 has 13 residues.

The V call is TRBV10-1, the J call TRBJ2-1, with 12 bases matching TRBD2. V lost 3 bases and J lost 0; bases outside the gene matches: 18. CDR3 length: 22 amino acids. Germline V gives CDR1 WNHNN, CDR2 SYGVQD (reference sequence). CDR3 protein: CASSDTRSPGLAGMSSYNEQFF. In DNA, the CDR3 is TGCGCCAGCAGTGACACCCGTTCGCCGGGACTAGCGGGTATGAGCTCCTACAATGAGCAGTTCTTC.

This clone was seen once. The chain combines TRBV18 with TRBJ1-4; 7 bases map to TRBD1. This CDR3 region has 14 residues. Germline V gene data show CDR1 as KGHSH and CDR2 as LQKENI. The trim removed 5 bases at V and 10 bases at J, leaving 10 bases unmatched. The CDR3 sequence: CASSSEGAIGKLFF. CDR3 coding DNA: TGTGCCAGCTCATCTGAGGGGGCGATTGGAAAACTGTTTTTT.

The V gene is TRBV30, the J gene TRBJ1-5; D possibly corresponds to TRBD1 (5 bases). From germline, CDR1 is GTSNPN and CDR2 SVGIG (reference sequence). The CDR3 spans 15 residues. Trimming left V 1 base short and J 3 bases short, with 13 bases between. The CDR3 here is CAWSASGHLNQPQHF. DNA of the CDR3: TGTGCCTGGAGTGCCTCCGGACACCTCAATCAGCCCCAGCATTTT. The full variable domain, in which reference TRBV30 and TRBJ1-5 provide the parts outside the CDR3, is SQTIHQWPATLVQPVGSPLSLECTVEGTSNPNLYWYRQAAGRGLQLLFYSVGIGQISSEVPQNLSASRPQDRQFILSSKKLLLSDSGFYLCAWSASGHLNQPQHFGDGTRLSIL.

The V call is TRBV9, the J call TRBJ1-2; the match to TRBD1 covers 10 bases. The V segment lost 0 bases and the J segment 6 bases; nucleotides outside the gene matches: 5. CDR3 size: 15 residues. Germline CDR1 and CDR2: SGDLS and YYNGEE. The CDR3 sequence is CASSVGGTGADGYTF. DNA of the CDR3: TGTGCCAGCAGCGTAGGAGGGACAGGGGCGGATGGCTACACCTTC.

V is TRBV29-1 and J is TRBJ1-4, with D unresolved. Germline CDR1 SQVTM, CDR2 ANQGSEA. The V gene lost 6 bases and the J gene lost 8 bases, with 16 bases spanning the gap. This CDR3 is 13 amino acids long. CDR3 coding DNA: TGCAGCGTCCGCGGTGGAGGGCGGGAAAAACTGTTTTTT. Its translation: CSVRGGGREKLFF. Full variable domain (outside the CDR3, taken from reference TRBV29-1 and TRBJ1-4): SAVISQKPSRDICQRGTSLTIQCQVDSQVTMMFWYRQQPGQSLTLIATANQGSEATYESGFVIDKFPISRPNLTFSTLTVSNMSPEDSSIYLCSVRGGGREKLFFGSGTQLSVL.

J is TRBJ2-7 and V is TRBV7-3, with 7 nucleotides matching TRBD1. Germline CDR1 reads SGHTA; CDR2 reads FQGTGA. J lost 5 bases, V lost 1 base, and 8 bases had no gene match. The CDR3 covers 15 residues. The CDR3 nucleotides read TGTGCCAGCAGCTTAATGCAGGGGGAACGACACGAGCAGTACTTC. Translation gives CASSLMQGERHEQYF.

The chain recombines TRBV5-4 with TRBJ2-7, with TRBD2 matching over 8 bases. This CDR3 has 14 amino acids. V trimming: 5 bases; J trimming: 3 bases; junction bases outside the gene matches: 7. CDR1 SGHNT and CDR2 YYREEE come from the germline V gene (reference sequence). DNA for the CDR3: TGTGCCAGCAGTTCCGGGACTAGGGGCTACGAGCAGTACTTC. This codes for CASSSGTRGYEQYF.

CDR3 sequence: CASSSGQGAGEQYF. CDR3 bases: TGTGCCAGCAGCTCGGGACAGGGGGCTGGCGAGCAGTACTTC. The J gene is TRBJ2-7, the V gene TRBV7-3; TRBD1 aligns across 12 bases. There are 14 residues in the CDR3. CDR1 is SGHTA, CDR2 FQGTGA, per germline. The J segment lost 6 bases and the V segment lost 4 bases, leaving 4 bases of the junction unmatched.

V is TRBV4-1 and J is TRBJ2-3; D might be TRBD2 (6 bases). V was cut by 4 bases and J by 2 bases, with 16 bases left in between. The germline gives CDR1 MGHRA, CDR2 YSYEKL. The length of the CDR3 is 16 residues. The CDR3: CASSLSGTQITDTQYF. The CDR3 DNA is TGCGCCAGCAGCCTCTCTGGGACTCAAATCACAGATACGCAGTATTTT.

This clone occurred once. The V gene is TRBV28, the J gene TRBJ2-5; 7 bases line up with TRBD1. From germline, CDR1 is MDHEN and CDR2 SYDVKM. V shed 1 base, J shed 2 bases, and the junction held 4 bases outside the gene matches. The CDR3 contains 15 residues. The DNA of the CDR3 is TGTGCCAGCAGTTTATCAGGGGGTGGTCAAGAGACCCAGTACTTC. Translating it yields CASSLSGGGQETQYF.

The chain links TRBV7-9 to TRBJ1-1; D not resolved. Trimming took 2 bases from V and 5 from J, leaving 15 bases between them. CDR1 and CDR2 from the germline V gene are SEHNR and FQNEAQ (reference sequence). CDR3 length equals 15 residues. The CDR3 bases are TGTGCCAGCAGCTTATCCGGGGAACCGAGGACTGAAGCTTTCTTT. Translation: CASSLSGEPRTEAFF.

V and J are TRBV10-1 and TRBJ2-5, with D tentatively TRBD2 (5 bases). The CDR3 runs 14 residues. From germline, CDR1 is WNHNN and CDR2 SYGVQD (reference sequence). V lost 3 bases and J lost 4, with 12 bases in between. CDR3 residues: CASSDRLRGETQYF. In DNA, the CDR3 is TGCGCCAGCAGTGATCGACTCCGGGGAGAGACCCAGTACTTC.

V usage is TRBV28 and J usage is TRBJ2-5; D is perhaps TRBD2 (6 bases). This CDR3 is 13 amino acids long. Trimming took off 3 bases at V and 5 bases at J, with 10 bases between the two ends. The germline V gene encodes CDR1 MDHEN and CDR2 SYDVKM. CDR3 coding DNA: TGTGCCAGCAGTTTCGGGGGTCCTGAGACCCAGTACTTC. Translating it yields CASSFGGPETQYF.

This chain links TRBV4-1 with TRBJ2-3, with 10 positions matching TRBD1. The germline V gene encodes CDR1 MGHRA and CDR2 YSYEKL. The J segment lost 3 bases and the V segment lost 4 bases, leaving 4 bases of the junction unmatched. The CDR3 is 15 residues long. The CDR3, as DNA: TGCGCCAGCAGCCCCCGGGACAGGGGTACAGATACGCAGTATTTT. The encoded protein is CASSPRDRGTDTQYF.

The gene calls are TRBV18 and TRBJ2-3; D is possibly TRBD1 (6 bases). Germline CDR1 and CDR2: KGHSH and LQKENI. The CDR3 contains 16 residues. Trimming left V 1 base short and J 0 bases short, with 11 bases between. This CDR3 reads CASSPQGDPSTDTQYF. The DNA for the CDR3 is TGTGCCAGCTCACCACAGGGGGATCCTAGCACAGATACGCAGTATTTT.

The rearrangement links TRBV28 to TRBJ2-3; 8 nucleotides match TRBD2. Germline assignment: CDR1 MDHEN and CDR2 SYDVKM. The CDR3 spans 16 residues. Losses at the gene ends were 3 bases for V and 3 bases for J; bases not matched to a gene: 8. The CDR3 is CASSFESGRGTDTQYF. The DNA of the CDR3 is TGTGCCAGCAGTTTCGAAAGCGGGAGAGGGACAGATACGCAGTATTTT.

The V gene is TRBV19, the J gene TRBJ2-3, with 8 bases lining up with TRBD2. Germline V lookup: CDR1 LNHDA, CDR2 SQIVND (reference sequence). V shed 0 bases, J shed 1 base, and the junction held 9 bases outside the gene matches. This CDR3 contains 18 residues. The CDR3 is CASSIDSIPTSGTDTQYF. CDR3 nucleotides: TGTGCCAGTAGTATAGACTCCATCCCGACTAGCGGCACAGATACGCAGTATTTT.

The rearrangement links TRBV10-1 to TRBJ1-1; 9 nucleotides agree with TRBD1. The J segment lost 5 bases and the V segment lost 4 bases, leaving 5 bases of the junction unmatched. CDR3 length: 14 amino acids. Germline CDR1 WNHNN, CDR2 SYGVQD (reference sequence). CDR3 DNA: TGCGCCAGCAGTGGGGGACAGGGCGGTACTGAAGCTTTCTTT. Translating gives CASSGGQGGTEAFF.

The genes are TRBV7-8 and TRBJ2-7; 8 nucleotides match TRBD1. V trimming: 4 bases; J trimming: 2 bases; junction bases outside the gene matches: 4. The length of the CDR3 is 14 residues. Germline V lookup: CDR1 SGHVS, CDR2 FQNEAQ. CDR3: CASSSRTGPYEQYF. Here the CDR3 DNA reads TGTGCCAGCAGCTCCCGGACAGGGCCCTACGAGCAGTACTTC.